Each of the 12 T cell receptor beta chains below was sequenced from the same sample in a study of control samples from healthy donors and cancer patients. Method: immunoSEQ multiplex PCR; TCRdb's copy keeps in-frame clones and lacks some. The sample lists approximately 110,000 clones; 80% to 90% were seen once. Input material: blood. Receptors were obtained from a woman in her 50s in good health.

The V and J genes are TRBV6-2 or TRBV6-3 and TRBJ1-2; possible D gene TRBD1, 5 bases. With 4 bases removed from V and 5 bases from J, the gap between germline ends came to 14 bases. CDR3 length: 14 residues. Germline V gives CDR1 MNHEY, CDR2 SVGEGT. CDR3 DNA: TGTGCCAGCAGTTCGACGGGACTGGGGTATGGCTACACCTTC. The encoded protein is CASSSTGLGYGYTF.

The chain employs TRBV12-5 and TRBJ2-2; TRBD2 aligns across 11 bases. The germline V gene encodes CDR1 LGHNT and CDR2 FRNRAP. The CDR3 loop spans 16 amino acids. Trimming cost V 5 bases and J 1 base; bases outside gene matches: 3. The CDR3 DNA reads as TGTGCTAGTGGTACCGGGACTAGCGGGAACACCGGGGAGCTGTTTTTT. Translation gives CASGTGTSGNTGELFF.

This chain joins TRBV24-1 and TRBJ2-2; D gene uncertain. The length of the CDR3 is 14 residues. Deletions cut 5 bases from V and 3 bases from J, with 9 bases between. Germline V gives CDR1 KGHDR, CDR2 SFDVKD. The CDR3 is CATSGQSYTGELFF. For the CDR3, the DNA is TGTGCCACCAGTGGGCAGTCCTACACCGGGGAGCTGTTTTTT.

The V and J genes are TRBV7-9 and TRBJ2-1; TRBD2 agrees at 12 bases. Germline values: CDR1 SEHNR, CDR2 FQNEAQ (reference sequence). Unmatched junction bases numbered 8, after V lost 0 bases and J lost 5 bases. This CDR3 has 18 residues. The CDR3 is CASSLAPGLAGFDNEQFF. CDR3 nucleotide sequence: TGTGCCAGCAGCTTAGCCCCGGGACTAGCGGGTTTCGACAATGAGCAGTTCTTC.

The V call is TRBV13, the J call TRBJ2-7; 9 nucleotides align to TRBD1. This CDR3 comprises 15 residues. V shed 4 bases and J 5 bases; nucleotides not matched to a gene: 9. Germline-derived CDR1 and CDR2 are PRHDT and FYEKMQ (reference sequence). CDR3 nucleotide sequence: TGTGCCAGCAGCTCCCGGGACAGGGCGTTCCACGAGCAGTACTTC. It codes for CASSSRDRAFHEQYF.

This chain joins TRBV15 and TRBJ2-1; 11 bases agree with TRBD2. Per the germline V gene, CDR1 is LNHNV and CDR2 is YYDKDF (reference sequence). J gave up 9 bases and V 0 bases, and 7 bases lay outside the gene matches. The CDR3 contains 16 residues. The CDR3 bases are TGTGCCACCAGCAGAGATCTTTTAGCGGGAGGGTTTGAGCAGTTCTTC. It translates to CATSRDLLAGGFEQFF.

Concerning this clone itself: Other DNA sequences in the sample encode the same CDR3. The chain employs TRBV5-1 and TRBJ2-1; TRBD1 might be the D (6 bases). This CDR3 has 12 amino acids. Between the trimmed V and J ends, which lost 5 bases and 8 bases, there was a span of 11 bases. Germline CDR1 reads SGHRS; CDR2 reads YFSETQ. The CDR3 DNA reads as TGCGCCAGCAGTCTTCAGGGGTATGAGCAGTTCTTC. Translation gives CASSLQGYEQFF.

This sequence joins TRBV7-9 and TRBJ2-5, with D maybe TRBD2 (7 bases). Deletions cut 3 bases from V and 4 bases from J, with 18 bases between. The CDR3 totals 16 residues. Germline assignment: CDR1 SEHNR and CDR2 FQNEAQ (reference sequence). The CDR3, as DNA: TGTGCCAGCAGCTTTGGGGGCGGGGGCGCGAGAGAGACCCAGTACTTC. Its translation: CASSFGGGGARETQYF.

As concerns this clone: The final CDR3 position lacks the conserved phenylalanine or tryptophan, pointing to a likely read error. The V call is TRBV7-9, the J call TRBJ1-6; 8 nucleotides match TRBD1. The CDR3 runs to 14 residues. Unmatched junction bases numbered 1, after V lost 4 bases and J lost 5 bases. Germline CDR1 and CDR2: SEHNR and FQNEAQ (reference sequence). CDR3: CASSSGQDNSPLHL. CDR3 DNA sequence: TGTGCCAGCAGCTCGGGACAGGATAATTCACCCCTCCACCTT.

J is TRBJ2-5 and V is TRBV20-1; weak D call: TRBD1 (5 bases). The germline gives CDR1 DFQATT, CDR2 SNEGSKA (reference sequence). The CDR3 is 14 amino acids. V was trimmed by 3 bases and J by 5 bases, leaving 16 bases between them. The CDR3: CSASPPWGGETQYF. The CDR3 DNA is TGCAGTGCTAGTCCCCCGTGGGGCGGCGAGACCCAGTACTTC.

This clone has only one observation. The chain has TRBV11-2 and TRBJ2-7; TRBD1 aligns across 7 bases. This CDR3 is 15 amino acids long. Per the germline V gene, CDR1 is SGHAT and CDR2 is FQNNGV. J lost 2 bases, V lost 4 bases, and 8 bases had no gene match. CDR3 amino acids: CASSSTGTATYEQYF. Here the CDR3 DNA reads TGTGCCAGCAGCTCCACCGGGACAGCGACCTACGAGCAGTACTTC.

The J gene is TRBJ2-1, the V gene TRBV5-5; maybe TRBD1 (6 bases). V gave up 4 bases and J gave up 7 bases, with 18 bases separating them. The CDR3 spans 15 residues. Looked up from germline, CDR1 is SGHKS and CDR2 is YYEKEE (reference sequence). DNA for the CDR3: TGTGCCAGCAGCCGCTGGGTAGGGGGATCAAATGAGCAGTTCTTC. This codes for CASSRWVGGSNEQFF.